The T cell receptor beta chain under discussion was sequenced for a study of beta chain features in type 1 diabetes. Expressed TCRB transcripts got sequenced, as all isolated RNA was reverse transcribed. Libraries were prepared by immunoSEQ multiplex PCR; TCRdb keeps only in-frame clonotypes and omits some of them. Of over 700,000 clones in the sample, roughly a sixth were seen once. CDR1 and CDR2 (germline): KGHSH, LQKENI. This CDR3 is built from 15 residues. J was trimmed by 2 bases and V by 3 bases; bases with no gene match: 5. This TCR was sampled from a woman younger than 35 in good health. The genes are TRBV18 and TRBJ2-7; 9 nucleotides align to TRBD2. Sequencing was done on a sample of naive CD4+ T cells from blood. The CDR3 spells CASSPRTSAAYEQYF. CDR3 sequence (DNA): TGTGCCAGCTCACCTCGGACTAGCGCTGCCTACGAGCAGTACTTC. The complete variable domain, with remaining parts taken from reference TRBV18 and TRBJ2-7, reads NAGVMQNPRHLVRRRGQEARLRCSPMKGHSHVYWYRQLPEEGLKFMVYLQKENIIDESGMPKERFSAEFPKEGPSILRIQQVVRGDSAAYFCASSPRTSAAYEQYFGPGTRLTVT.